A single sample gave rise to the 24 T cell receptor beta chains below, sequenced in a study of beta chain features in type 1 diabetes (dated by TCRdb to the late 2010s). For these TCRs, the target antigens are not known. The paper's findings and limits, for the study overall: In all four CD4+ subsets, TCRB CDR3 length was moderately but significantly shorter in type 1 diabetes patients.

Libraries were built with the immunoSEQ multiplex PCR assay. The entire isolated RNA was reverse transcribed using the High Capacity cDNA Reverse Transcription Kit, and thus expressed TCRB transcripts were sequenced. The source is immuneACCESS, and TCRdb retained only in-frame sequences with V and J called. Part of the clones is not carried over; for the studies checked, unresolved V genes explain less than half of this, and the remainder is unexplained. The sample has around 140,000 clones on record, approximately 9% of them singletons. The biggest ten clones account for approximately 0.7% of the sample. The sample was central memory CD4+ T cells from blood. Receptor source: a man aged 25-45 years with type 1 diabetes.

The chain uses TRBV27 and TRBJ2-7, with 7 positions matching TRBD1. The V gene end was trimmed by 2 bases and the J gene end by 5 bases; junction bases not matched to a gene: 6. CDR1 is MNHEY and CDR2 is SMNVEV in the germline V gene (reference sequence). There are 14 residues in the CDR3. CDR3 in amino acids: CASSLRDSSHEQYF. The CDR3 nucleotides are TGTGCCAGCAGTTTAAGGGACAGTAGTCACGAGCAGTACTTC.

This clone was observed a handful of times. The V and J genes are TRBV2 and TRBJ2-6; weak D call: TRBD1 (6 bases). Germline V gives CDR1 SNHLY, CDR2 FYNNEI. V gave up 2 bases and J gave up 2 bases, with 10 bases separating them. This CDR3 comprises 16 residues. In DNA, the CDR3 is TGTGCCAGCAGTGAATCCAGGACAGCTGGGGCCAACGTCCTGACTTTC. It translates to CASSESRTAGANVLTF.

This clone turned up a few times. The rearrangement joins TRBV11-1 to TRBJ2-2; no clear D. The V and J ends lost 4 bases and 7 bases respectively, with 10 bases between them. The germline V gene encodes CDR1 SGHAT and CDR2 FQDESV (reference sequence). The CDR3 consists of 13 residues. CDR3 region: CASSSLGGGELFF. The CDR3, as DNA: TGTGCCAGCAGCTCCCTTGGCGGCGGGGAGCTGTTTTTT.

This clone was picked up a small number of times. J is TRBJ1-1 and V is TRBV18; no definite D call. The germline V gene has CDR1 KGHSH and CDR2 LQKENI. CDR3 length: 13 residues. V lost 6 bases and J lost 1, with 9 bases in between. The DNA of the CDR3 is TGTGCCAGCTCTGAGTCTACGAACACTGAAGCTTTCTTT. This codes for CASSESTNTEAFF.

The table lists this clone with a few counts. The CDR3 nucleotides read TGTGCCAGCAGCTTGGGGGGAGCTAATGAAAAACTGTTTTTT. Its translation: CASSLGGANEKLFF. The rearrangement uses TRBV7-9 and TRBJ1-4; TRBD1 is a possible D gene (5 bases). CDR1 is SEHNR, CDR2 FQNEAQ, per germline (reference sequence). V lost 3 bases, J lost 3 bases, and 8 bases lay in between. This CDR3 contains 14 residues.

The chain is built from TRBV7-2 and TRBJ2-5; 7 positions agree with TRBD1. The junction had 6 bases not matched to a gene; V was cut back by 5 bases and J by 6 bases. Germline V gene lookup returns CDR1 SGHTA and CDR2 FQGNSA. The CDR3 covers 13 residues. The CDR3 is CASSPDRDQTQYF. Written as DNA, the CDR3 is TGTGCCAGCAGCCCCGACAGGGATCAGACCCAGTACTTC.

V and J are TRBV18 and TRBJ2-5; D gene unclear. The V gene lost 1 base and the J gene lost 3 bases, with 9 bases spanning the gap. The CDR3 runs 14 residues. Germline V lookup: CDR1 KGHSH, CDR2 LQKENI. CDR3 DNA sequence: TGTGCCAGCTCACCACGGCTAGAAAAAGAGACCCAGTACTTC. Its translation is CASSPRLEKETQYF.

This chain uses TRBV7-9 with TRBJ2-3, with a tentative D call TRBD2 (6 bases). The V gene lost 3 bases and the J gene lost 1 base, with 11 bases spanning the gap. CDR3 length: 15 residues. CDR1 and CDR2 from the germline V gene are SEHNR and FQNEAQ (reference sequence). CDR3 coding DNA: TGTGCCAGCAGCTTTTCAGGGAGGCGCACAGATACGCAGTATTTT. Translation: CASSFSGRRTDTQYF.

Here the CDR3 DNA reads TGTGCCAGCAGCCAAGAGACAGGGGATTCACCCCTCCACTTT. Translating it yields CASSQETGDSPLHF. This chain connects TRBV4-2 to TRBJ1-6; 8 positions match TRBD1. The ends lost 0 bases at V and 8 bases at J; junction bases unmatched: 0. This CDR3 has 14 residues. From germline, CDR1 is LGHNA and CDR2 YNFKEQ.

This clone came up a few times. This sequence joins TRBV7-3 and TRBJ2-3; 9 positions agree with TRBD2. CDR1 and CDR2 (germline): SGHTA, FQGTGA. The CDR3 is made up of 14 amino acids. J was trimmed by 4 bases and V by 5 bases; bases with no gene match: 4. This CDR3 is CASSVLAGPDTQYF. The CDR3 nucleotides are TGTGCCAGCAGCGTTCTAGCGGGGCCAGATACGCAGTATTTT.

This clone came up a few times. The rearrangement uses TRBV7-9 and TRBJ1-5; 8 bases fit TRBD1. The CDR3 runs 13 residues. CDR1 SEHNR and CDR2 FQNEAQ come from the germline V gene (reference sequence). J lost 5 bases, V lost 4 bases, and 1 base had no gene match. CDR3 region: CASSSDRDQPQHF. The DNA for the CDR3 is TGTGCCAGCAGCTCGGACAGGGATCAGCCCCAGCATTTT.

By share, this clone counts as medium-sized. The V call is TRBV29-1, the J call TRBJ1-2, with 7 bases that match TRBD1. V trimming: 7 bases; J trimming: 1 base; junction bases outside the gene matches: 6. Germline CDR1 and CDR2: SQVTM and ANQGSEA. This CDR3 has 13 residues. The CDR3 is CSAGTANNYGYTF. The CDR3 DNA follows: TGCAGCGCCGGGACAGCTAATAACTATGGCTACACCTTC.

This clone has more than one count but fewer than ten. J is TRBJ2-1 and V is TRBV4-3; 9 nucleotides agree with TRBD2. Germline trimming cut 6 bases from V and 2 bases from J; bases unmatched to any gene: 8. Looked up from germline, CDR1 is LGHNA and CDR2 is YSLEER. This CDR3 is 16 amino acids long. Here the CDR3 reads CASSESGGRPYNEQFF. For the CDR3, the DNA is TGCGCCAGCAGTGAAAGCGGGGGGCGTCCCTACAATGAGCAGTTCTTC.

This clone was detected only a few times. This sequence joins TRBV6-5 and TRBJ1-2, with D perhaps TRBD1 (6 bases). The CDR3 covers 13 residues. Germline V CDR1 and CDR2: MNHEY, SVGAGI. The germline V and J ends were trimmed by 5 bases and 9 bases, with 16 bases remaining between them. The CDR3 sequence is CASSIPGVRSYTF. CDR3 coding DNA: TGTGCCAGCAGTATTCCAGGGGTTCGTAGCTACACCTTC.

The CDR3 region has the DNA TGTGCCAGCAGGCCCGCGGGCGGGGCAGATACGCAGTATTTT. Translating gives CASRPAGGADTQYF. The chain is built from TRBV11-2 and TRBJ2-3; tentative D call: TRBD2 (6 bases). The CDR3 sequence is 14 residues long. Germline V lookup: CDR1 SGHAT, CDR2 FQNNGV. Trimming pared 6 bases from V and 4 bases from J, leaving 14 bases between.

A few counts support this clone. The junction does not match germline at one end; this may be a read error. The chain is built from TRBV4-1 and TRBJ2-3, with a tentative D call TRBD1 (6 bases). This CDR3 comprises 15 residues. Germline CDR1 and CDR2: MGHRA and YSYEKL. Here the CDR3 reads CASSQDRGTADTQYF. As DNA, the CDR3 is TGTGCCAGCAGCCAAGATAGGGGGACCGCAGATACGCAGTATTTT.

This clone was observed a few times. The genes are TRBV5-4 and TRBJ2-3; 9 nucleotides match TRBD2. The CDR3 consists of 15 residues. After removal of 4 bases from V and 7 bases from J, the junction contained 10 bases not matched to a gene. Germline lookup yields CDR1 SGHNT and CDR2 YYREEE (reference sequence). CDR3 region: CASSPRSGGTYTQYF. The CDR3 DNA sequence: TGTGCCAGCAGCCCTCGGAGCGGGGGGACATATACGCAGTATTTT.

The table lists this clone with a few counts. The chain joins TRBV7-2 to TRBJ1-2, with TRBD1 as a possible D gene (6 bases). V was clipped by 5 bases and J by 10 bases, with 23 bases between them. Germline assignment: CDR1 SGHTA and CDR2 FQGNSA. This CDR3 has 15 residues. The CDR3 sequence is CASSPQATWDNDYTF. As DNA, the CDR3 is TGTGCCAGCAGCCCCCAGGCCACATGGGACAACGACTACACCTTC.

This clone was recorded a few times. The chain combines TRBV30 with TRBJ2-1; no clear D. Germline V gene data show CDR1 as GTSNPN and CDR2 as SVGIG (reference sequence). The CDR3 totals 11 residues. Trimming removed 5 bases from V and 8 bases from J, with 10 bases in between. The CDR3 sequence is CAWSAVDEQFF. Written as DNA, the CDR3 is TGTGCCTGGTCGGCGGTCGATGAGCAGTTCTTC.

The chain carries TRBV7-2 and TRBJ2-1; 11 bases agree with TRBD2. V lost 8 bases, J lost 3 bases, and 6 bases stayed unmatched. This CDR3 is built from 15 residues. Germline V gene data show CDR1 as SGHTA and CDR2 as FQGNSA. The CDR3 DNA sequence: TGTGCCAGCCTCGGGACTAGCGGATTCTACAATGAGCAGTTCTTC. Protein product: CASLGTSGFYNEQFF.

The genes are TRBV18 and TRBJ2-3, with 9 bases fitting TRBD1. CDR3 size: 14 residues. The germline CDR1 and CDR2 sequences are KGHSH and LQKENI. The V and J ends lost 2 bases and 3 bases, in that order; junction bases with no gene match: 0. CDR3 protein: CASSPGTGTDTQYF. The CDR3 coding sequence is TGTGCCAGCTCACCAGGGACAGGGACAGATACGCAGTATTTT.

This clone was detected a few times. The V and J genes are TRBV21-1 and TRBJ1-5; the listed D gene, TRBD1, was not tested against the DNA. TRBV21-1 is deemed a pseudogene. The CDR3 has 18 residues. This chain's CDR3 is CASSTPSLRGFYNQPQHF. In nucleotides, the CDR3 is TGTGCCAGCAGCACCCCTTCTTTGAGGGGGTTTTACAATCAGCCCCAGCATTTT.

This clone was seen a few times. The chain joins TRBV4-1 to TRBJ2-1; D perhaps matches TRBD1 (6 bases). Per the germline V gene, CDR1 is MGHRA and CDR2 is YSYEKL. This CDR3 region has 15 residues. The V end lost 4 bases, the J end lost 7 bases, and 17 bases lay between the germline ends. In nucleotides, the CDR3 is TGCGCCAGCAGCCCATTGGGGGACGACAGGAATGAGCAGTTCTTC. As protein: CASSPLGDDRNEQFF.

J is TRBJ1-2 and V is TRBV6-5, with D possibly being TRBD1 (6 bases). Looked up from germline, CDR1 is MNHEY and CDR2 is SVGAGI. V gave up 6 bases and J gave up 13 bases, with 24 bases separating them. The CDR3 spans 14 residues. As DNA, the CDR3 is TGTGCCAGCAGGACACAGGGTATCGCTATGGCTATCACCTTC. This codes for CASRTQGIAMAITF.